The T cell receptor (beta chain) described here comes from a study of human T cells and chemical hapten exposure. Study-wide context: Patients additionally received therapeutic doses of diphenylcyclopropenone on the scalp once a week, and this continued throughout the approximately 23-week study. Regarding the study as a whole: Against controls, expanded TCRs gave rise to significantly more large CDR3 similarity clusters.

Time point reported: patch test 3, about 24 weeks after DPC sensitization. Treatment in this sample: therapeutic diphenylcyclopropenone sensitization with weekly scalp DPC. Unseparated into fractions, whole blood served as the source from which total RNA was extracted. With regard to this clonotype: Its matching antigen is unknown.

Attachment of unique molecular identifiers to individual cDNA molecules was performed in the library. TCRdb fed the RACE reads into MiXCR, producing one record per CDR3 protein. The table has roughly 100,000 distinct CDR3 sequences, under 40% seen once. The starting material was whole blood, obtained in connection with sensitization to the hapten diphenylcyclopropenone (DPC). The sequence was collected from a man aged 40-50 years with alopecia areata. Some clones in this sample may be carry-over from other donors' samples.

Here the CDR3 DNA reads TGTGCCAGCAAGACTCTACAGGGGAGGGGTGAAAAACTGTTTTTT. Translated: CASKTLQGRGEKLFF. The chain is built from TRBV6-5 and TRBJ1-4, with 7 bases identical to TRBD1. CDR3 size: 15 residues. Germline-derived CDR1 and CDR2 are MNHEY and SVGAGI. V shed 7 bases, J shed 7 bases, and the junction held 12 bases outside the gene matches.